This T cell receptor (beta chain) emerged from a study of T cell responses to AZD1222 COVID-19 vaccine. Germline CDR1 MNHEY, CDR2 SMNVEV (reference sequence). The V gene end was trimmed by 4 bases and the J gene end by 7 bases; junction bases not matched to a gene: 9. The CDR3 totals 15 residues. Analysis merged second doses at about 4 or about 12 weeks. TCRdb's copy holds only in-frame clones and misses some; the assay was immunoSEQ multiplex PCR. Of 100,000 to 150,000 clones in the sample, about nine tenths were seen once. Concerning this clone itself: Antigen: not known.

The study, taken as a whole, reports: Females made up more of the donors, who were largely white British, and clonal diversity may have come out too low. Repertoires were obtained only post-peak T cell response. CD4 TCRs covered the whole spike, strongest at regions 160-218 and 743-854.

Sequenced here: peripheral blood, sampled 28 days after the second AZD1222 dose. The chain employs TRBV27 and TRBJ2-7; TRBD1 aligns across 11 bases. The clonotype originates from an adult who received the AZD1222 COVID-19 vaccine. The chain's CDR3 is CASSSTGQGAGEQYF. In DNA form, the CDR3 reads TGTGCCAGCAGTTCAACCGGACAGGGGGCTGGAGAGCAGTACTTC.